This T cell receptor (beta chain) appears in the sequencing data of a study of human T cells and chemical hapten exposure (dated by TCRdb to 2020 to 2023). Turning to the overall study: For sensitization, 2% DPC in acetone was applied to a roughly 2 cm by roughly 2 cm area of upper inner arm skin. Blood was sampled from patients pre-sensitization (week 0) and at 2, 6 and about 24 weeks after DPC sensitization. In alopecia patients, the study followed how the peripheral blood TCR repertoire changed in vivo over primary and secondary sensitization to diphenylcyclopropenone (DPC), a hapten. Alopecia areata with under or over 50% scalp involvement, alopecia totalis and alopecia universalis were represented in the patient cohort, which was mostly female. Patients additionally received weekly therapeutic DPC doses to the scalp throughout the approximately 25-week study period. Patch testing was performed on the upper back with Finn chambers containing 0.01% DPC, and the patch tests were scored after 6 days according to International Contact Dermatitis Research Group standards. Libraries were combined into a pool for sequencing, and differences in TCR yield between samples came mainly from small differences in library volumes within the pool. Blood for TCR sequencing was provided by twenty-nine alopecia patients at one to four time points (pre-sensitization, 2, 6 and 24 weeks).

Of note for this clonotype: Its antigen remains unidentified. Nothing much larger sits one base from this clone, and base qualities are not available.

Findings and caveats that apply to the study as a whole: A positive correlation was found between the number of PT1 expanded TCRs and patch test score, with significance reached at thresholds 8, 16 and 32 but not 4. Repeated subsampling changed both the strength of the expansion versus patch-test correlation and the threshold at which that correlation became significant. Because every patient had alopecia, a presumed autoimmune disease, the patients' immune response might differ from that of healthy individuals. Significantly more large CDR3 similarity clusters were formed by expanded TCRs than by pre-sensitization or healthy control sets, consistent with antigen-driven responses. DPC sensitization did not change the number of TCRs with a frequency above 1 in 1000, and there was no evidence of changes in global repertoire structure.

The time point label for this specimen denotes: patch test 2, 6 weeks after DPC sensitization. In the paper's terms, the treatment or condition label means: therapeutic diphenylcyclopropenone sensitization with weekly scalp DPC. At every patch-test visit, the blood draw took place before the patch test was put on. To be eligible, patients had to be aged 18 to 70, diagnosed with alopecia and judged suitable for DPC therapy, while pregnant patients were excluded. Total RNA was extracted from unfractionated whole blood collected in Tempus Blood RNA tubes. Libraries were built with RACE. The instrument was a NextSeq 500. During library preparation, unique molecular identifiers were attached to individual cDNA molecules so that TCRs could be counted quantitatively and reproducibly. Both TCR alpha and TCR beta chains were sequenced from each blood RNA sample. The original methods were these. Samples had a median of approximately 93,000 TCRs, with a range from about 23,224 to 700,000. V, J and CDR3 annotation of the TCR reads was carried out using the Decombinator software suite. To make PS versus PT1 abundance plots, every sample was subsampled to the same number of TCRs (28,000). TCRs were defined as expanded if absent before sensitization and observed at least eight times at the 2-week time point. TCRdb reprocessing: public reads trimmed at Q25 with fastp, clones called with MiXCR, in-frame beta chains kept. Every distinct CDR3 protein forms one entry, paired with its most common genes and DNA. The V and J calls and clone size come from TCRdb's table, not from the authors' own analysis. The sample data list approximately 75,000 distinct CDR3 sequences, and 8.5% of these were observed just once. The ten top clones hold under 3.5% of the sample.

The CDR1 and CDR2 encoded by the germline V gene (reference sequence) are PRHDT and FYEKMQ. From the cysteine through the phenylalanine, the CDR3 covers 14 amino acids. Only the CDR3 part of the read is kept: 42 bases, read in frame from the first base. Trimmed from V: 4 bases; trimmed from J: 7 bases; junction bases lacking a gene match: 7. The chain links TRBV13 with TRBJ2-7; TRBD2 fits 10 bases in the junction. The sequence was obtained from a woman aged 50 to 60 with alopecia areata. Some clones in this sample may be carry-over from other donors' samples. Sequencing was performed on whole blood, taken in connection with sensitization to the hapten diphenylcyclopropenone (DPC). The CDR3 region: CASSSSGGPREQYF. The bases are TGTGCCAGCAGCTCTAGCGGGGGCCCCAGGGAGCAGTACTTC.